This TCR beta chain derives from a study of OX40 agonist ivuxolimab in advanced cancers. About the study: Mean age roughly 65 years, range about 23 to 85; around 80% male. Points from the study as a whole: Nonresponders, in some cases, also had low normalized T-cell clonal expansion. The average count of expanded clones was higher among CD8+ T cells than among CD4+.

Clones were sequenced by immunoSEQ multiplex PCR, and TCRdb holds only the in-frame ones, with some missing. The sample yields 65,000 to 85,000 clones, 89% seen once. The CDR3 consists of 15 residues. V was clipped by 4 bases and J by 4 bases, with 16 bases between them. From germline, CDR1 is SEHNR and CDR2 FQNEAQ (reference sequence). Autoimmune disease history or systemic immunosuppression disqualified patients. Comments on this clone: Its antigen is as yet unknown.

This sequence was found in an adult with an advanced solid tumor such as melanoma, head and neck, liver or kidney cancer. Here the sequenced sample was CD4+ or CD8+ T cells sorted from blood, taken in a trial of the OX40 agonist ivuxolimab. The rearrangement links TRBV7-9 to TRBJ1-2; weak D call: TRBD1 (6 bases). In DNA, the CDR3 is TGTGCCAGCAGCTCCAACAGGGTAGGGGCCTATGGCTACACCTTC. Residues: CASSSNRVGAYGYTF.